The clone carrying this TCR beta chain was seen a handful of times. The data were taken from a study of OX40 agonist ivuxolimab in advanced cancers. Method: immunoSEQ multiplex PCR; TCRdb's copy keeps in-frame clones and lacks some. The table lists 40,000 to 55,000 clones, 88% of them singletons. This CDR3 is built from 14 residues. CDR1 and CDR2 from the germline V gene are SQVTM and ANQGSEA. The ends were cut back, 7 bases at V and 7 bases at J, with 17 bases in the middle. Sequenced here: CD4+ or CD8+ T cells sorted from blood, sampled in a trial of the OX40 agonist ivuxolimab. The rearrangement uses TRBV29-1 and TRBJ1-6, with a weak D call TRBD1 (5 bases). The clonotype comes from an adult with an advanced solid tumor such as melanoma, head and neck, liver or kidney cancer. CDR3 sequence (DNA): TGCAGCGCGGGAGGGGCCGAGGGCAATTCACCCCTCCACTTT. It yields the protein CSAGGAEGNSPLHF. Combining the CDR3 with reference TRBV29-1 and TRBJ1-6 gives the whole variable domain SAVISQKPSRDICQRGTSLTIQCQVDSQVTMMFWYRQQPGQSLTLIATANQGSEATYESGFVIDKFPISRPNLTFSTLTVSNMSPEDSSIYLCSAGGAEGNSPLHFGNGTRLTVT.